This T cell receptor (beta chain) was identified during a study of blood T cell repertoires in COVID-19. V lost 3 bases and J 11 bases, leaving 12 bases between the germline ends. This CDR3 is built from 12 residues. The germline V gene encodes CDR1 WSHSY and CDR2 SAAADI. The protocol was immunoSEQ multiplex PCR, while the TCRdb copy is restricted to in-frame clones and leaves out a portion. The sample consists of 180,000 or so clones, nearly 90% of them appearing once. V is TRBV10-2 and J is TRBJ2-3; perhaps TRBD1 as D (5 bases). The sequence was obtained from a man aged 50-60 years with acute or convalescent COVID-19. Source material: peripheral blood. CDR3 sequence (DNA): TGCGCCAGCAGTGAAGGGGTCAGCAAGCAGTATTTT. It specifies CASSEGVSKQYF.